A single sample is the source of the 2 T cell receptor beta chains below, sequenced in a study of Ad26.COV2.S vaccination and SARS-CoV-2 variants. Described treatment: roughly 19 received Ad26.COV2.S at low or high dose, single or two shots; five or six received placebo; per-sample allocation not given. Each sample was drawn 63 days after the first injection (of vaccine or placebo). Produced via immunoSEQ multiplex PCR; TCRdb's table is partial and in-frame only. The sample lists 380,000 or so clones, 83% occurring once. The sequenced sample was peripheral blood, obtained in a trial of Ad26.COV2.S vaccine versus placebo. These receptors were taken from a person aged 18-60 years who received the Ad26.COV2.S COVID-19 vaccine or a placebo.

V usage is TRBV2 and J usage is TRBJ2-2; 7 bases are shared with TRBD1. This CDR3 is built from 15 residues. CDR1 is SNHLY, CDR2 FYNNEI, per germline. V was pared by 4 bases and J by 5 bases, with 7 bases of the junction left unmatched. The CDR3: CASSGQGRRTGELFF. In DNA form, the CDR3 reads TGTGCCAGCAGTGGACAGGGTCGGAGGACCGGGGAGCTGTTTTTT.

The genes are TRBV9 and TRBJ1-4; maybe TRBD1 (6 bases). V was shortened by 4 bases and J by 4 bases, with 14 bases between the two germline ends. CDR1 SGDLS and CDR2 YYNGEE come from the germline V gene. The CDR3 loop spans 15 amino acids. CDR3 sequence (DNA): TGTGCCAGCAGCCCCCGGTGGGGGCTTAATGAAAAACTGTTTTTT. Protein product: CASSPRWGLNEKLFF.